This entry features one T cell receptor beta chain sequence. The sample belongs to a study of control samples from healthy donors and cancer patients. This CDR3 is built from 15 residues. Germline V CDR1 and CDR2: SGHVS, FNYEAQ. V lost 5 bases to trimming and J lost 1 base; unmatched junction nucleotides: 7. Only in-frame clones appear in the TCRdb table, and some are missing; sequencing was by immunoSEQ multiplex PCR. This sample has roughly 100,000 clones, with approximately 90% found just once. Sequencing was carried out using PBMCs. This rearrangement joins TRBV7-6 to TRBJ2-7, with 8 bases aligning to TRBD2. This TCR was sampled from a man aged 60-69 years with lung cancer. The DNA for the CDR3 is TGTGCCAGCAGCCTGGGAGGCGGGGGGTCCTACGAGCAGTACTTC. Translating it yields CASSLGGGGSYEQYF. Drawing the rest from reference TRBV7-6 and TRBJ2-7, the complete variable domain is GAGVSQSPRYKVTKRGQDVALRCDPISGHVSLYWYRQALGQGPEFLTYFNYEAQQDKSGLPNDRFSAERPEGSISTLTIQRTEQRDSAMYRCASSLGGGGSYEQYFGPGTRLTVT.